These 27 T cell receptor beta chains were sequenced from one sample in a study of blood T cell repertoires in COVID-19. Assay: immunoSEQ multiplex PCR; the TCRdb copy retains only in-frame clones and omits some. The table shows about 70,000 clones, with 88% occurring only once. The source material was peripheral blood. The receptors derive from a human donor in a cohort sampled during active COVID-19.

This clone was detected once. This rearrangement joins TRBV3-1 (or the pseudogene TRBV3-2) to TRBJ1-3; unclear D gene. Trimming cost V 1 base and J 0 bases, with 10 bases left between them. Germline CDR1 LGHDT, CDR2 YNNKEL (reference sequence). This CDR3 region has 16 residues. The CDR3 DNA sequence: TGTGCCAGCAGCCAAGGTTTCTCTAGCTCTGGAAACACCATATATTTT. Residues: CASSQGFSSSGNTIYF.

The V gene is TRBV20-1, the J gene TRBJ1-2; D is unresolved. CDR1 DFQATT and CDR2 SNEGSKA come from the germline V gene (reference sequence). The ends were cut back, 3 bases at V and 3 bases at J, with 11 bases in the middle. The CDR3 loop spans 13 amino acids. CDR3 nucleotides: TGCAGTGCTAGTCCCGGGTCGGACTATGGCTACACCTTC. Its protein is CSASPGSDYGYTF.

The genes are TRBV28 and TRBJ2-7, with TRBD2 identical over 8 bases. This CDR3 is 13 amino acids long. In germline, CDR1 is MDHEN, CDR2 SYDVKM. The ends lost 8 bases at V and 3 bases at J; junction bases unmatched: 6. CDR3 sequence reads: CASEVGGGYEQYF. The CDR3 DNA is TGTGCCAGCGAGGTCGGGGGGGGCTACGAGCAGTACTTC.

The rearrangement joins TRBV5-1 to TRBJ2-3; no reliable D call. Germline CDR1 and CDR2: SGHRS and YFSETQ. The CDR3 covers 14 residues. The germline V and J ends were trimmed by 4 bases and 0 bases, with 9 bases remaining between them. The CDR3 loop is CASSPLSSTDTQYF. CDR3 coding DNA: TGCGCCAGCAGCCCCCTTTCTAGCACAGATACGCAGTATTTT.

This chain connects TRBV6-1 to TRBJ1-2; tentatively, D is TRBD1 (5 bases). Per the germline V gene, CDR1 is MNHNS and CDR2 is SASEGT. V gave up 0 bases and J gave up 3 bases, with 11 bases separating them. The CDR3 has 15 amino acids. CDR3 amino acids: CASSEAPGLHYGYTF. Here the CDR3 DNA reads TGTGCCAGCAGTGAAGCTCCGGGACTGCACTATGGCTACACCTTC.

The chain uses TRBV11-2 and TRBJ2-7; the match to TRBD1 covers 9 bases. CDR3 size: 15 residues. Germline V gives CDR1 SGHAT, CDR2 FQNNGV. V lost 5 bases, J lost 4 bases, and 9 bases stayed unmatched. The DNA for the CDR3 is TGTGCCAGCAGCCTCACCGGACAGGGGACGTACGAGCAGTACTTC. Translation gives CASSLTGQGTYEQYF. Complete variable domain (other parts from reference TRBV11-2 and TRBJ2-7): EAGVAQSPRYKIIEKRQSVAFWCNPISGHATLYWYQQILGQGPKLLIQFQNNGVVDDSQLPKDRFSAERLKGVDSTLKIQPAKLEDSAVYLCASSLTGQGTYEQYFGPGTRLTVT.

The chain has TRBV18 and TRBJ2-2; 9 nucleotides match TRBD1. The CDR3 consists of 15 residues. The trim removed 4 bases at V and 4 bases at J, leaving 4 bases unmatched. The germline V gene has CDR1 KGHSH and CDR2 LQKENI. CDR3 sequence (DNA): TGTGCCAGCTCACGAGAGGGACAGGGCACCGGGGAGCTGTTTTTT. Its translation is CASSREGQGTGELFF.

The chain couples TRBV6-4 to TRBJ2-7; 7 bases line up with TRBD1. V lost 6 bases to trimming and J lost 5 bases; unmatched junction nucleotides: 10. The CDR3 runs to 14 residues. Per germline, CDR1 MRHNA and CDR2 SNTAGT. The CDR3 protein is CASSAGTEKDEQYF. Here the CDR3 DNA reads TGTGCCAGCAGCGCCGGGACAGAAAAAGACGAGCAGTACTTC.

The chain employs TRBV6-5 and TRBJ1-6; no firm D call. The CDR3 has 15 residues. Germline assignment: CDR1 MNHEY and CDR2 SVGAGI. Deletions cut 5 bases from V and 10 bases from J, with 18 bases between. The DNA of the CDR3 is TGTGCCAGCAGTAGGTTGACATCAGTGGGCTCACCCCTCCACTTT. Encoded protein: CASSRLTSVGSPLHF.

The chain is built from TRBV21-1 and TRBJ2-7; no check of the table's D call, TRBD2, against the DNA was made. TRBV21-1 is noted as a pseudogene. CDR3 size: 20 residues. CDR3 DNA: TGTGCCAGCAGCTCCCGACCTTCCGGGAGAAGCGGCAGCTCTTCCTACGAGCAGTACGTC. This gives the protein CASSSRPSGRSGSSSYEQYV.

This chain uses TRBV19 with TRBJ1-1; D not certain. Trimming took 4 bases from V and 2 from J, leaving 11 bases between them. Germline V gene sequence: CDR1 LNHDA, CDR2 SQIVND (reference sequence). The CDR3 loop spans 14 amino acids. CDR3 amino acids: CASSKGGRNTEAFF. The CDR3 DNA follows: TGTGCCAGTAGTAAGGGAGGAAGAAACACTGAAGCTTTCTTT. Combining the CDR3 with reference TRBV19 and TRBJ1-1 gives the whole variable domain DGGITQSPKYLFRKEGQNVTLSCEQNLNHDAMYWYRQDPGQGLRLIYYSQIVNDFQKGDIAEGYSVSREKKESFPLTVTSAQKNPTAFYLCASSKGGRNTEAFFGQGTRLTVV.

The CDR3 DNA is TGTGCCAGCCGCGGGGGGCAAACTAATGAAAAACTGTTTTTT. It translates to CASRGGQTNEKLFF. This rearrangement joins TRBV2 to TRBJ1-4; TRBD1 might be the D (6 bases). The CDR3 loop spans 14 amino acids. Trimming removed 8 bases from V and 1 base from J, with 11 bases in between. The germline V gene encodes CDR1 SNHLY and CDR2 FYNNEI.

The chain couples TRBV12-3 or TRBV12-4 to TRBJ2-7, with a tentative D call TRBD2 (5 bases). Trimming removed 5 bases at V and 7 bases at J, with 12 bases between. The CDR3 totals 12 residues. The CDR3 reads CASSRGMGEQYV. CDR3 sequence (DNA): TGTGCCAGCAGTCGAGGGATGGGGGAGCAGTACGTC.

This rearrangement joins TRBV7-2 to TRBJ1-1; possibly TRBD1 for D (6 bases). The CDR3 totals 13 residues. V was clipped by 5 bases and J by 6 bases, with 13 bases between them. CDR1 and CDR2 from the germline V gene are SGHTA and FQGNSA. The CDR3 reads CASSIYWTAEAFF. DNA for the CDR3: TGTGCCAGCAGCATCTATTGGACAGCTGAAGCTTTCTTT.

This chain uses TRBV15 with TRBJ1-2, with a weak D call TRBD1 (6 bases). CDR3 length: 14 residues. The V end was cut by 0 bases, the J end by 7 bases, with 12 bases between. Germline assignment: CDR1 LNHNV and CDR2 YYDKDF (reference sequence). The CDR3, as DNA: TGTGCCACCAGCAGAGACCAGGGGCAGTTTGGCTACACCTTC. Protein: CATSRDQGQFGYTF. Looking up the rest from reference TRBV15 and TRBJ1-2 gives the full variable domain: DAMVIQNPRYQVTQFGKPVTLSCSQTLNHNVMYWYQQKSSQAPKLLFHYYDKDFNNEADTPDNFQSRRPNTSFCFLDIRSPGLGDTAMYLCATSRDQGQFGYTFGSGTRLTVV.

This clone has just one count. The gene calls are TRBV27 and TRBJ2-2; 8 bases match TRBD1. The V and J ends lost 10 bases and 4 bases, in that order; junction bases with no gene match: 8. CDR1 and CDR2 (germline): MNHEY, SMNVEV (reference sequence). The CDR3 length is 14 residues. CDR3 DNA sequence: TGTGCCACACGAAGGACAGGGAGCACCGGGGAGCTGTTTTTT. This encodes CATRRTGSTGELFF.

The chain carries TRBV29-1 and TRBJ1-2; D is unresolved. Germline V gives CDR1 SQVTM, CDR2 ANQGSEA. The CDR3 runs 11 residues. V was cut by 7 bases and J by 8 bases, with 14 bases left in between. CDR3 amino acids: CSASSGSGYTF. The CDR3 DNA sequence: TGCAGCGCCTCTTCGGGGTCCGGCTACACCTTC. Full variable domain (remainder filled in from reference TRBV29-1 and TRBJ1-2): SAVISQKPSRDICQRGTSLTIQCQVDSQVTMMFWYRQQPGQSLTLIATANQGSEATYESGFVIDKFPISRPNLTFSTLTVSNMSPEDSSIYLCSASSGSGYTFGSGTRLTVV.

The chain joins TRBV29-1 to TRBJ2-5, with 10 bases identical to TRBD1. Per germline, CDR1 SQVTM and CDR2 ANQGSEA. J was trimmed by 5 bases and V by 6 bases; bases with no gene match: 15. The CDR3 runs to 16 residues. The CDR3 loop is CSVRRGAGTGDETQYF. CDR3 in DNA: TGCAGCGTCAGAAGGGGGGCCGGGACAGGGGATGAGACCCAGTACTTC.

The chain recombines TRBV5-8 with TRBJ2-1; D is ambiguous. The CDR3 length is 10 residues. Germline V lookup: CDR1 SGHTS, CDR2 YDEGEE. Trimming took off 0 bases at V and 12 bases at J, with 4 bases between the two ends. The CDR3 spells CASSLGGQFF. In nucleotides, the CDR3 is TGTGCCAGCAGCTTGGGAGGGCAGTTCTTC.

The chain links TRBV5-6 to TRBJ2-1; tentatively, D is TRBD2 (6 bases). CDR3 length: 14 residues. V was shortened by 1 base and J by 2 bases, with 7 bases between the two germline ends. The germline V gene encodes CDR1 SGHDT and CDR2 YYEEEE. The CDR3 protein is CASSLRLAYNEQFF. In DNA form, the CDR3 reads TGTGCCAGCAGCTTGCGACTAGCCTACAATGAGCAGTTCTTC.

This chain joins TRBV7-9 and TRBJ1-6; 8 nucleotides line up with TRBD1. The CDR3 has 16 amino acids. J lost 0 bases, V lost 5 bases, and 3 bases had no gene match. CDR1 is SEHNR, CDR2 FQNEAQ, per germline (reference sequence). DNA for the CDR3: TGTGCCAGCAGCCCCGGACAGGGCTCCTATAATTCACCCCTCCACTTT. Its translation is CASSPGQGSYNSPLHF.

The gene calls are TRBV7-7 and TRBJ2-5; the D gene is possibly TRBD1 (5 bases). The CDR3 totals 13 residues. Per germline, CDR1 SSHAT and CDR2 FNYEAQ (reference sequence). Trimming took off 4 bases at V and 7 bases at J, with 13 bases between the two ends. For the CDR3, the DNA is TGTGCCAGCAGCTCCGACAGTGTGGGGACCCAGTACTTC. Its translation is CASSSDSVGTQYF.

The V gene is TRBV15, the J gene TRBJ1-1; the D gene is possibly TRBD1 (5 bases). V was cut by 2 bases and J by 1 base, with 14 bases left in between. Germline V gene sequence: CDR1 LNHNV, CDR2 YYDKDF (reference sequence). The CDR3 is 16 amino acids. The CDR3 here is CATSRSEGLPNTEAFF. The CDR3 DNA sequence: TGTGCCACCAGCAGATCTGAGGGACTGCCGAACACTGAAGCTTTCTTT.

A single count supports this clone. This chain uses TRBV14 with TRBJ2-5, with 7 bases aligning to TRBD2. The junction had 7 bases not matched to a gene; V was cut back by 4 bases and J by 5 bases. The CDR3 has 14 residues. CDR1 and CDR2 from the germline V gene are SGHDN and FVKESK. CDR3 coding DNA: TGTGCCAGCAGCCGACCGGGGAGGGGCGAGACCCAGTACTTC. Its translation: CASSRPGRGETQYF. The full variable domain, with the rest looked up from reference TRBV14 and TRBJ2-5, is EAGVTQFPSHSVIEKGQTVTLRCDPISGHDNLYWYRRVMGKEIKFLLHFVKESKQDESGMPNNRFLAERTGGTYSTLKVQPAELEDSGVYFCASSRPGRGETQYFGPGTRLLVL.

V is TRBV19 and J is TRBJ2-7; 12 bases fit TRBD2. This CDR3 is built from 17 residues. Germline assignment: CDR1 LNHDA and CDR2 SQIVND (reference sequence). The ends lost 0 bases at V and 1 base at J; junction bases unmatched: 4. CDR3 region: CASSIEAGLAGSYEQYF. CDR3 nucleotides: TGTGCCAGTAGTATAGAGGCCGGACTAGCGGGATCCTACGAGCAGTACTTC. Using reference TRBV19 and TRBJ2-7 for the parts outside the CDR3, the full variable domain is DGGITQSPKYLFRKEGQNVTLSCEQNLNHDAMYWYRQDPGQGLRLIYYSQIVNDFQKGDIAEGYSVSREKKESFPLTVTSAQKNPTAFYLCASSIEAGLAGSYEQYFGPGTRLTVT.

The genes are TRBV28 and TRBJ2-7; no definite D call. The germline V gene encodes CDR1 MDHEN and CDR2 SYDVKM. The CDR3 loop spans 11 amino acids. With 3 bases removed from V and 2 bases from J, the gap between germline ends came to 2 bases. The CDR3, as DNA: TGTGCCAGCAGTTTTACCTACGAGCAGTACTTC. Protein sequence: CASSFTYEQYF. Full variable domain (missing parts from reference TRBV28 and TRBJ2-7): DVKVTQSSRYLVKRTGEKVFLECVQDMDHENMFWYRQDPGLGLRLIYFSYDVKMKEKGDIPEGYSVSREKKERFSLILESASTNQTSMYLCASSFTYEQYFGPGTRLTVT.

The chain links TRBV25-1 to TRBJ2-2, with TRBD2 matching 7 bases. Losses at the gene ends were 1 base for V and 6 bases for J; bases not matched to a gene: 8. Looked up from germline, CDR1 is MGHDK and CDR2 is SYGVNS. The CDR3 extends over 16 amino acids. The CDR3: CASSESTGRDPGELFF. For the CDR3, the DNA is TGTGCCAGCAGTGAATCAACGGGGAGGGATCCCGGGGAGCTGTTTTTT. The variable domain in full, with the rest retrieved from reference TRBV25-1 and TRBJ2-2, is EADIYQTPRYLVIGTGKKITLECSQTMGHDKMYWYQQDPGMELHLIHYSYGVNSTEKGDLSSESTVSRIRTEHFPLTLESARPSHTSQYLCASSESTGRDPGELFFGEGSRLTVL.